One and the same sample provided the 22 T cell receptor beta chains below, sequenced in a study of identical twins. TCRdb used MiXCR to reprocess the 5' RACE reads, holding one entry per CDR3 protein. The sample holds 240,000 or so distinct CDR3 sequences, about 11% seen once. The sequenced sample was memory T cells sorted from blood. The receptors come from a man in his forties or fifties in good health.

This clonotype was detected only a few times. V is TRBV13 and J is TRBJ2-3, with TRBD1 matching 9 bases. The germline V gene has CDR1 PRHDT and CDR2 FYEKMQ (reference sequence). The CDR3 is 14 amino acids. V gave up 3 bases and J gave up 4 bases; unmatched junction bases: 2. The DNA of the CDR3 is TGTGCCAGCAGCTTCCGGACAGGGGCAGATACGCAGTATTTT. It is translated as CASSFRTGADTQYF.

This clonotype was counted a few times. The chain carries TRBV6-1 and TRBJ2-5, with TRBD1 matching 9 bases. V was pared by 8 bases and J by 5 bases, with 9 bases of the junction left unmatched. This CDR3 spans 14 amino acids. CDR1 and CDR2 from the germline V gene are MNHNS and SASEGT. In DNA form, the CDR3 reads TGTGCCAGCCGAACAGGGGGCTTCGAGGAGACCCAGTACTTC. Its protein is CASRTGGFEETQYF.

This clonotype occurred a few times. CDR3 in amino acids: CASSFRGQGYTGELFF. CDR3 sequence (DNA): TGTGCCAGCAGTTTCCGCGGACAGGGATACACCGGGGAGCTGTTTTTT. The V gene is TRBV7-9, the J gene TRBJ2-2; 8 positions agree with TRBD1. CDR1 and CDR2 from the germline V gene are SEHNR and FQNEAQ (reference sequence). Trimming cost V 6 bases and J 3 bases; bases outside gene matches: 9. This CDR3 is 16 amino acids long. The variable domain in full, with the rest retrieved from reference TRBV7-9 and TRBJ2-2, is DTGVSQNPRHKITKRGQNVTFRCDPISEHNRLYWYRQTLGQGPEFLTYFQNEAQLEKSRLLSDRFSAERPKGSFSTLEIQRTEQGDSAMYLCASSFRGQGYTGELFFGEGSRLTVL.

This clonotype came up a few times. The junction departs from the called germline gene at one end, perhaps through a read error. V usage is TRBV4-3 and J usage is TRBJ1-2, with D possibly being TRBD1 (5 bases). This CDR3 spans 12 amino acids. The germline V gene encodes CDR1 LGHNA and CDR2 YSLEER. CDR3 loop: CASSQDGRGPIF. The CDR3 bases are TGCGCCAGCAGCCAAGATGGGCGGGGCCCGATATTC.

V usage is TRBV6-4 and J usage is TRBJ2-1; TRBD2 might be the D (5 bases). V was cut by 5 bases and J by 3 bases, with 11 bases left in between. CDR1 and CDR2 (germline): MRHNA, SNTAGT. This CDR3 has 14 residues. The CDR3 DNA sequence: TGTGCCAGCAGTTACACCCGGGGCTACAATGAGCAGTTCTTC. This sequence encodes CASSYTRGYNEQFF.

The CDR3 is CASSLTFLGDNEQFF. In nucleotides, the CDR3 is TGTGCCAGCAGCTTGACCTTCTTAGGGGACAATGAGCAGTTCTTC. V and J are TRBV21-1 and TRBJ2-1; the D call TRBD1 from the table was never checked on the DNA. TRBV21-1 is a recognized pseudogene. The CDR3 loop spans 15 amino acids.

This clonotype was picked up a small number of times. The chain recombines TRBV5-5 with TRBJ1-1; D unclear. Germline V gene sequence: CDR1 SGHKS, CDR2 YYEKEE (reference sequence). Trimming shortened V by 7 bases and J by 3 bases, and 7 bases separated the two germline ends. The CDR3 length is 11 residues. The CDR3 coding sequence is TGTGCCAGCCGTTTGGACACTGAAGCTTTCTTT. Amino acids: CASRLDTEAFF.

This clonotype was picked up many times. V usage is TRBV28 and J usage is TRBJ2-7; 8 bases map to TRBD1. Losses at the gene ends were 4 bases for V and 3 bases for J; bases not matched to a gene: 11. Germline values: CDR1 MDHEN, CDR2 SYDVKM. The length of the CDR3 is 16 residues. The DNA of the CDR3 is TGTGCCAGCAGTTCGACGGGACAGGACTTCCTCTACGAGCAGTACTTC. Translating gives CASSSTGQDFLYEQYF.

V usage is TRBV6-2 or TRBV6-3 and J usage is TRBJ2-7; unclear D gene. The CDR3 extends over 14 amino acids. Germline CDR1 is MNHEY and CDR2 is SVGEGT. The ends were cut back, 4 bases at V and 1 base at J, with 11 bases in the middle. The CDR3 bases are TGTGCCAGCAGTTCTTTTAGCCCATCCTACGAGCAGTACTTC. It is translated as CASSSFSPSYEQYF.

This clonotype appeared many times. The V and J genes are TRBV7-9 and TRBJ1-1; 8 nucleotides match TRBD1. The CDR3 is 13 amino acids. Germline assignment: CDR1 SEHNR and CDR2 FQNEAQ (reference sequence). The V gene end was trimmed by 6 bases and the J gene end by 1 base; junction bases not matched to a gene: 1. The DNA for the CDR3 is TGTGCCAGCAGGACAGGGGCGAACACTGAAGCTTTCTTT. The encoded protein is CASRTGANTEAFF.

In this sample, this clonotype turned up many times. This rearrangement joins TRBV10-1 to TRBJ2-2; TRBD2 matches at 7 bases. CDR3 size: 14 residues. The trim removed 5 bases at V and 1 base at J, leaving 1 base unmatched. Germline values: CDR1 WNHNN, CDR2 SYGVQD (reference sequence). CDR3 DNA: TGCGCCAGCAGTAGCGGGGAGAACACCGGGGAGCTGTTTTTT. It codes for CASSSGENTGELFF.

This clonotype was picked up many times. The chain links TRBV6-5 to TRBJ2-1, with D possibly TRBD1 on 6 matching bases. The CDR3 covers 15 residues. The V and J ends lost 2 bases and 3 bases respectively, with 11 bases between them. From germline, CDR1 is MNHEY and CDR2 SVGAGI. Here the CDR3 DNA reads TGTGCCAGCAGTTACATTACAGGGAGCTACAATGAGCAGTTCTTC. Its translation: CASSYITGSYNEQFF.

This clonotype was detected many times. This rearrangement joins TRBV5-1 to TRBJ2-1; TRBD2 aligns across 12 bases. Germline loops: CDR1 SGHRS, CDR2 YFSETQ. After removal of 0 bases from V and 8 bases from J, the junction contained 15 bases not matched to a gene. This CDR3 spans 19 amino acids. The CDR3 spells CASSLAPPGLAGLGDEQFF. The CDR3 DNA is TGCGCCAGCAGCTTGGCCCCCCCGGGACTAGCGGGCCTTGGGGATGAGCAGTTCTTC.

This clonotype showed up many times. The genes are TRBV6-4 and TRBJ2-5; D is possibly TRBD1 or TRBD2 (6 bases each). V was shortened by 3 bases and J by 4 bases, with 9 bases between the two germline ends. In germline, CDR1 is MRHNA, CDR2 SNTAGT. The CDR3 has 13 amino acids. CDR3 DNA: TGTGCCAGCAGTGAACAGGGAGGAGAGACCCAGTACTTC. Translation: CASSEQGGETQYF.

This clonotype appeared a few times. This chain connects TRBV5-5 to TRBJ1-2; D unclear. CDR3 length: 15 residues. V gave up 2 bases and J gave up 1 base, with 12 bases separating them. The germline V gene has CDR1 SGHKS and CDR2 YYEKEE (reference sequence). This chain's CDR3 is CASSLTTDVNYGYTF. The CDR3 DNA sequence: TGTGCCAGCAGCTTAACCACGGATGTTAACTATGGCTACACCTTC.

This clonotype was detected many times. The CDR3 region has the DNA TGTGCCAGCAGCCGATCTGGAACTGAAGCTTTCTTT. It encodes CASSRSGTEAFF. The chain recombines TRBV3-1 with TRBJ1-1; no reliable D call. Germline V gene sequence: CDR1 LGHDT, CDR2 YNNKEL (reference sequence). Trimming removed 4 bases at V and 5 bases at J, with 8 bases between. This CDR3 contains 12 residues.

The rearrangement joins TRBV19 to TRBJ2-2, with 10 bases matching TRBD1. CDR3 length equals 17 residues. V shed 3 bases and J 5 bases; nucleotides not matched to a gene: 9. CDR1 is LNHDA, CDR2 SQIVND, per germline (reference sequence). Here the CDR3 reads CASSIRDRGFLTGELFF. The CDR3 DNA reads as TGTGCCAGTAGTATCCGGGACAGGGGCTTTTTAACCGGGGAGCTGTTTTTT.

The chain carries TRBV6-5 and TRBJ2-5; D may be TRBD1 (5 bases). Germline-derived CDR1 and CDR2 are MNHEY and SVGAGI. Between the trimmed V and J ends, which lost 0 bases and 5 bases, there was a span of 16 bases. The CDR3 runs to 16 residues. Here the CDR3 reads CASSYSSRGRAETQYF. The CDR3 DNA is TGTGCCAGCAGTTACTCGAGTAGGGGTCGGGCGGAGACCCAGTACTTC.

This clonotype was detected ten times or more. The chain joins TRBV5-1 to TRBJ1-4, with 8 bases lining up with TRBD1. The CDR3 consists of 15 residues. The germline gives CDR1 SGHRS, CDR2 YFSETQ. Germline trimming cut 7 bases from V and 3 bases from J; bases unmatched to any gene: 8. The CDR3 here is CASSGQGSANEKLFF. Written as DNA, the CDR3 is TGCGCCAGCTCCGGACAGGGCTCGGCTAATGAAAAACTGTTTTTT. Full variable domain (missing parts from reference TRBV5-1 and TRBJ1-4): KAGVTQTPRYLIKTRGQQVTLSCSPISGHRSVSWYQQTPGQGLQFLFEYFSETQRNKGNFPGRFSGRQFSNSRSEMNVSTLELGDSALYLCASSGQGSANEKLFFGSGTQLSVL.

CDR3 nucleotide sequence: TGTGCCAGCAGCGCTCGATTTCGGGAGACCCAGTACTTC. Residues: CASSARFRETQYF. V is TRBV7-8 and J is TRBJ2-5, with D unresolved. This CDR3 comprises 13 residues. V was clipped by 5 bases and J by 5 bases, with 12 bases between them. Germline V gene data show CDR1 as SGHVS and CDR2 as FQNEAQ.

The J gene is TRBJ2-4, the V gene TRBV28; D uncertain. Trimming removed 4 bases from V and 0 bases from J, with 13 bases in between. Looked up from germline, CDR1 is MDHEN and CDR2 is SYDVKM. The CDR3 sequence is 16 residues long. CDR3 in amino acids: CASSSTVQIAKNIQYF. In nucleotides, the CDR3 is TGTGCCAGCAGTTCAACTGTCCAAATAGCCAAAAACATTCAGTACTTC.

This clonotype has a handful of counts. The V and J genes are TRBV27 and TRBJ2-5, with 12 nucleotides matching TRBD2. CDR1 and CDR2 from the germline V gene are MNHEY and SMNVEV (reference sequence). With V trimmed by 6 bases and J by 3 bases, 2 bases remained unmatched. The CDR3 length is 14 residues. CDR3 sequence reads: CASRRLAGEETQYF. Here the CDR3 DNA reads TGTGCCAGCAGACGACTAGCGGGGGAAGAGACCCAGTACTTC.